This T cell receptor (beta chain) is drawn from a study of T cell changes during pregnancy in multiple sclerosis. Method: immunoSEQ multiplex PCR; TCRdb's copy keeps in-frame clones and lacks some. Of 85,000 to 100,000 clones listed, around 94% are singletons. V was pared by 5 bases and J by 8 bases, with 15 bases between. The length of the CDR3 is 13 residues. Germline V lookup: CDR1 MNHEY, CDR2 SMNVEV (reference sequence). The sequencing here drew on peripheral blood, taken in the first trimester of pregnancy. This rearrangement joins TRBV27 to TRBJ1-2; possibly TRBD1 for D (6 bases). This clonotype originated in a female donor with multiple sclerosis, enrolled in a pregnancy study. The CDR3, as DNA: TGTGCCAGCAGTGACGGGGGGCTCGACGGCTACACCTTC. It is translated as CASSDGGLDGYTF.